A selection of T cell receptor beta chains follows, all from one sample in a study of blood T cell repertoires in COVID-19. Some clones are missing from TCRdb's copy, which holds only in-frame ones; the method was immunoSEQ multiplex PCR. The sample gives 140,000 to 150,000 clones, approximately 80% of which show up once; 35% to 50% is in the top ten. The sequencing sample was made of peripheral blood. The receptor source for this set is a human donor in a cohort sampled during active COVID-19. The CDR3 runs from the conserved cysteine through the conserved F or W. The D gene is left open where the match is weak. Size is omitted from some rows. Given values are once, few, many or a class for expanded clones.

TRBJ2-7,NA,TRBD2,TRBV5-4,CASSLPSGANTYEQYF,TGTGCCAGCAGCTTGCCTAGCGGGGCCAACACCTACGAGCAGTACTTC
TRBJ1-1,NA,TRBD1,TRBV19,CASRGQSGSNTEAFF,TGTGCCAGTAGGGGACAGTCAGGCAGCAACACTGAAGCTTTCTTT
TRBJ1-6,NA,TRBD1,TRBV6-2/TRBV6-3,CASSKPGTASPSPLHF,TGTGCCAGCAGTAAACCCGGGACAGCCTCCCCATCACCCCTCCACTTT
TRBJ1-5,NA,TRBD1,TRBV6-6,CASSLDQGASQPQHF,TGTGCCAGCAGTCTCGACCAGGGGGCAAGCCAGCCCCAGCATTTT
TRBJ1-2,NA,TRBD1,TRBV7-9,CASSLALTGEHTF,TGTGCCAGCAGCTTAGCTCTAACAGGGGAGCACACCTTC
TRBJ2-3,NA,TRBD2,TRBV5-4,CASRRTSGADTQYF,TGTGCCAGCAGAAGGACTAGCGGGGCAGATACGCAGTATTTT
TRBJ2-1,NA,TRBD2,TRBV5-1,CASSLTSGVFEQFF,TGCGCCAGCAGCTTGACTAGCGGAGTGTTTGAGCAGTTCTTC
TRBJ2-2,few,NA,TRBV11-3,CASSLDQMRELFF,TGTGCCAGCAGCTTAGATCAGATGAGGGAGCTGTTTTTT
TRBJ1-1,NA,NA,TRBV7-9,CASSPGRREAFF,TGTGCCAGCAGCCCCGGACGGAGGGAAGCTTTCTTT
TRBJ1-2,once,NA,TRBV6-2/TRBV6-3,CASSFSQSYGYTF,TGTGCCAGCAGTTTTTCACAGTCCTATGGCTACACCTTC
TRBJ2-6,NA,NA,TRBV10-3,CAIGAELSSGANVLTF,TGTGCCATCGGAGCAGAATTATCCTCTGGGGCCAACGTCCTGACTTTC
TRBJ2-3,NA,NA,TRBV11-3,CASSLVPGRDTQYF,TGTGCCAGCAGCTTAGTCCCAGGGCGGGATACGCAGTATTTT
TRBJ1-2,NA,NA,TRBV14,CASSKVQGYGYTF,TGTGCCAGCAGCAAGGTACAGGGCTATGGCTACACCTTC
TRBJ1-2,NA,NA,TRBV5-1,CASGEVGYGYTF,TGCGCCAGCGGGGAGGTGGGCTATGGCTACACCTTC
TRBJ2-5,NA,NA,TRBV5-4,CASSSRDFRAETQYF,TGTGCCAGCAGCAGCCGGGACTTCCGTGCGGAGACCCAGTACTTC
TRBJ2-5,NA,TRBD2,TRBV7-7,CASSPGRASGREGTQYF,TGTGCCAGCAGCCCGGGGCGGGCTAGCGGGAGAGAGGGGACCCAGTACTTC
TRBJ2-7,NA,NA,TRBV6-5,CASTMGGRGTYEQYF,TGTGCCAGCACCATGGGGGGGCGGGGGACCTACGAGCAGTACTTC
TRBJ2-2,NA,NA,TRBV7-9,CASRPTGPGELFF,TGTGCCAGCAGACCGACAGGCCCCGGGGAGCTGTTTTTT
TRBJ1-2,NA,TRBD1,TRBV7-9,CASSSTGKANYGYTF,TGTGCCAGCAGCTCGACAGGGAAAGCCAACTATGGCTACACCTTC
TRBJ1-2,few,NA,TRBV7-8,CASSLMQNPNYGYTF,TGTGCCAGCAGCTTAATGCAGAATCCCAACTATGGCTACACCTTC
TRBJ1-5,NA,TRBD1,TRBV6-2/TRBV6-3,CASSGRTGGTQSNQPQHF,TGTGCCAGCAGTGGCAGGACAGGAGGGACTCAGAGCAATCAGCCCCAGCATTTT
TRBJ2-5,NA,TRBD2,TRBV27,CASSSSSGKETQYF,TGTGCCAGCAGTTCTTCTAGCGGGAAAGAGACCCAGTACTTC
TRBJ2-7,NA,NA,TRBV25-1,CASKEGRGKQYF,TGTGCCAGCAAGGAGGGACGGGGAAAGCAGTACTTC
TRBJ1-2,NA,TRBD1,TRBV2,CASRFSQGDGYTF,TGTGCCAGCCGATTCTCACAGGGGGATGGCTACACCTTC
TRBJ2-7,NA,TRBD2,TRBV4-1,CASSPLAGYYEQYF,TGCGCCAGCAGCCCTCTAGCGGGGTACTACGAGCAGTACTTC
TRBJ1-1,NA,NA,TRBV5-1,CASSSSGGDTEAFF,TGCGCCAGCAGCTCCTCGGGGGGAGACACTGAAGCTTTCTTT
TRBJ1-3,NA,TRBD1,TRBV6-2/TRBV6-3,CASSRQGSISGNTIYF,TGTGCCAGCAGTCGACAGGGCTCTATTTCTGGAAACACCATATATTTT
TRBJ2-3,NA,NA,TRBV7-9,CASSLYGDSTDTQYF,TGTGCCAGCAGCTTGTATGGGGACTCCACAGATACGCAGTATTTT
TRBJ1-2,few,TRBD1,TRBV5-1,CASSFGDRENHGYTF,TGCGCCAGCAGCTTTGGGGACAGGGAAAATCATGGCTACACCTTC
TRBJ2-1,NA,TRBD2,TRBV5-1,CASSPLTSRYNEQFF,TGCGCCAGCAGCCCGCTGACTAGCCGCTACAATGAGCAGTTCTTC
TRBJ1-2,NA,NA,TRBV7-2,CASSLNRAGYTF,TGTGCCAGCAGCTTAAACAGGGCTGGCTACACCTTC
TRBJ2-7,few,TRBD2,TRBV7-2,CASSPRAGVYEQYF,TGTGCCAGCAGCCCACGAGCGGGGGTTTACGAGCAGTACTTC